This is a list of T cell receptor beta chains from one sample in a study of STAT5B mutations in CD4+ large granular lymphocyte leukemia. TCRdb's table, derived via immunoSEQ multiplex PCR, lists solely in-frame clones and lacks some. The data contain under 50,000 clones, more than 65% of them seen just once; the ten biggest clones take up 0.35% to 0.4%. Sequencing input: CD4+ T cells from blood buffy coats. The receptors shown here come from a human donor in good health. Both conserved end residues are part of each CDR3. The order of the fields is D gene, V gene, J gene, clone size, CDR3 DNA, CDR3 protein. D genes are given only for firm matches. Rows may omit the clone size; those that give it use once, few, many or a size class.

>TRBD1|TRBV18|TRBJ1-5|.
TGTGCCAGCTCACCGGGACAGGGGGGGGATCAGCCCCAGCATTTT
CASSPGQGGDQPQHF
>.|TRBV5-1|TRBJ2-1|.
TGCGCCAGCAGCTTGGATCCCTCAGCCTCCTACAATGAGCAGTTCTTC
CASSLDPSASYNEQFF
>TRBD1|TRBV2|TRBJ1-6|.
TGTGCCAGCAGTCAATCGTCGGGGACAGCGAATTCACCCCTCCACTTT
CASSQSSGTANSPLHF
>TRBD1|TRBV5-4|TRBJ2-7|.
TGTGCCAGCAGACAAGGACAGGGGGCCGCCTACGAGCAGTACTTC
CASRQGQGAAYEQYF
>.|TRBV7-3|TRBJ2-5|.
TGTGCCAGCAGCTTAACAGGGGGTCGGAGAGAGACCCAGTACTTC
CASSLTGGRRETQYF
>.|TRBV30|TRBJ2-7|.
TGTGCCTGGGGTTTAGGGGGGGCAGGGGCATACGAGCAGTACTTC
CAWGLGGAGAYEQYF
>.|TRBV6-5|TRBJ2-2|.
TGTGCCAGCAGCAATAGTCACCCTAACACCGGGGAGCTGTTTTTT
CASSNSHPNTGELFF
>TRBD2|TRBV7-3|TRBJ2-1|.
TGTGCCAGCAGCCGTTCCGCGGGAGCTCGCAATGAGCAGTTCTTC
CASSRSAGARNEQFF
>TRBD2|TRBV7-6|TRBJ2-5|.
TGTGCCAGCAGCTTAGTTTTACCAGCGGGATATGAGACCCAGTACTTC
CASSLVLPAGYETQYF
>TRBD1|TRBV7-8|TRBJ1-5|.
TGTGCCAGCAATGCAGGGGGCTATAGCAATCAGCCCCAGCATTTT
CASNAGGYSNQPQHF
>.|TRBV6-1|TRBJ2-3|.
TGTGCCAGCAGTTGGGCCACAGATACGCAGTATTTT
CASSWATDTQYF
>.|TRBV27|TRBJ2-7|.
TGTGCCAGCAGTCCCAAGGCCGGGACTTCCTACGAGCAGTACTTC
CASSPKAGTSYEQYF
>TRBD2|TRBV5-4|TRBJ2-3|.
TGTGCCAGCAGGGACCTAGCGGGAGGGGAAGCCCCCACAGATACGCAGTATTTT
CASRDLAGGEAPTDTQYF
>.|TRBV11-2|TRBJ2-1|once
TGTGCCAGCAGCTTAGACGGGGTATGGGACGAGCAGTTCTTC
CASSLDGVWDEQFF
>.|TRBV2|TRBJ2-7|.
TGTGCCAGCAACCCCCACAGTTACGAGCAGTACTTC
CASNPHSYEQYF
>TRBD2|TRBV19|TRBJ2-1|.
TGTGCCAGTAGACCACCGGGACTAGCAGATTACAATGAGCAGTTCTTC
CASRPPGLADYNEQFF